Shown below are 27 T cell receptor beta chains from a single sample sequenced in a study of blood T cell repertoires in COVID-19. Assay used: immunoSEQ multiplex PCR; TCRdb lists only in-frame clones, some missing. The sample holds approximately 22,000 clones, 80% to 85% seen once. The sample consisted of peripheral blood. The receptor set was obtained from a human donor in a cohort sampled during active COVID-19.

The J gene is TRBJ2-3, the V gene TRBV6-4; the match to TRBD2 covers 7 bases. The germline V gene has CDR1 MRHNA and CDR2 SNTAGT. CDR3 length: 16 amino acids. Trimming at V came to 2 bases and at J to 3 bases, leaving 8 bases not matched to a gene. The CDR3, as DNA: TGTGCCAGCAGTGACGGCGGGAGTAAGGAGACAGATACGCAGTATTTT. It codes for CASSDGGSKETDTQYF.

The chain combines TRBV3-1 (or the pseudogene TRBV3-2) with TRBJ2-6; 7 bases are shared with TRBD1. Germline loops: CDR1 LGHDT, CDR2 YNNKEL (reference sequence). With V trimmed by 3 bases and J by 3 bases, 5 bases remained unmatched. The CDR3 contains 16 residues. The CDR3: CASSHTTGSGANVLTF. CDR3 nucleotide sequence: TGTGCCAGCAGCCATACGACAGGGAGTGGGGCCAACGTCCTGACTTTC.

The chain couples TRBV29-1 to TRBJ2-7, with 11 nucleotides matching TRBD2. CDR3 length: 14 amino acids. The germline V gene has CDR1 SQVTM and CDR2 ANQGSEA. The trim removed 7 bases at V and 0 bases at J, leaving 5 bases unmatched. The DNA for the CDR3 is TGCAGCGAGCTAGGGACTAGCGGCTCCTACGAGCAGTACTTC. It is translated as CSELGTSGSYEQYF.

The chain employs TRBV4-2 and TRBJ2-5; D is possibly TRBD2 (5 bases). Per germline, CDR1 LGHNA and CDR2 YNFKEQ. V was clipped by 3 bases and J by 5 bases, with 10 bases between them. The CDR3 length is 13 residues. CDR3 loop: CASSQSSGETQYF. Written as DNA, the CDR3 is TGTGCCAGCAGCCAGTCCTCGGGGGAGACCCAGTACTTC.

The chain links TRBV7-6 to TRBJ2-7; 8 bases match TRBD1. The CDR3 runs 14 residues. With V trimmed by 5 bases and J by 2 bases, 5 bases remained unmatched. Germline V gene lookup returns CDR1 SGHVS and CDR2 FNYEAQ. Here the CDR3 DNA reads TGTGCCAGCAGCCTAGACAGGGGCCCCTACGAGCAGTACTTC. This encodes CASSLDRGPYEQYF.

This rearrangement joins TRBV9 to TRBJ1-2; tentative D call: TRBD1 (5 bases). The CDR3 extends over 15 amino acids. Germline loops: CDR1 SGDLS, CDR2 YYNGEE. The germline V and J ends were trimmed by 0 bases and 8 bases, with 17 bases remaining between them. CDR3 DNA sequence: TGTGCCAGCAGCGTAGGTACGGGGGTCCCCCGGGGCTACACCTTC. This sequence encodes CASSVGTGVPRGYTF.

This clone was detected only a few times. V usage is TRBV7-9 and J usage is TRBJ1-2; 8 nucleotides align to TRBD1. The CDR3 consists of 15 residues. Germline-derived CDR1 and CDR2 are SEHNR and FQNEAQ (reference sequence). The J segment lost 3 bases and the V segment lost 2 bases, leaving 5 bases of the junction unmatched. The CDR3 reads CASSLTPDRDYGYTF. CDR3 DNA: TGTGCCAGCAGCTTAACACCGGACAGGGACTATGGCTACACCTTC.

This clone was seen only once. The V call is TRBV5-1, the J call TRBJ1-6, with TRBD1 matching over 8 bases. CDR3 length: 16 residues. Germline CDR1 is SGHRS and CDR2 is YFSETQ. The J segment lost 10 bases and the V segment lost 4 bases, leaving 13 bases of the junction unmatched. CDR3 nucleotide sequence: TGCGCCAGCAGCCGAGAAGGACAGGGTCTGGGATCACCCCTCCACTTT. Translated: CASSREGQGLGSPLHF.

V is TRBV4-3 and J is TRBJ1-6; 7 bases match TRBD1. The junction had 4 bases not matched to a gene; V was cut back by 4 bases and J by 1 base. CDR3 length equals 16 residues. Germline V gene sequence: CDR1 LGHNA, CDR2 YSLEER. In DNA form, the CDR3 reads TGCGCCAGCAGCCCACAGGGGAGTTCCTATAATTCACCCCTCCACTTT. Protein: CASSPQGSSYNSPLHF.

This clone is termed medium-sized. The V call is TRBV12-3 or TRBV12-4, the J call TRBJ1-1; D ambiguous. The CDR3 extends over 12 amino acids. Trimming removed 3 bases from V and 8 bases from J, with 10 bases in between. The DNA for the CDR3 is TGTGCCAGCAGTTTCGGCCAGGTCGAAGCTTTCTTT. It codes for CASSFGQVEAFF.

The chain employs TRBV9 and TRBJ2-1, with TRBD2 matching 12 bases. Germline CDR1 and CDR2: SGDLS and YYNGEE. Trimming cost V 0 bases and J 4 bases; bases outside gene matches: 14. The CDR3 length is 20 residues. DNA for the CDR3: TGTGCCAGCAGCGTAGCTACCCGCCCGACTAGCGGGAGTAATTACAATGAGCAGTTCTTC. Encoded protein: CASSVATRPTSGSNYNEQFF. Complete variable domain (other parts from reference TRBV9 and TRBJ2-1): DSGVTQTPKHLITATGQRVTLRCSPRSGDLSVYWYQQSLDQGLQFLIQYYNGEERAKGNILERFSAQQFPDLHSELNLSSLELGDSALYFCASSVATRPTSGSNYNEQFFGPGTRLTVL.

The chain's CDR3 is CASSTTGGKTQYF. CDR3 sequence (DNA): TGTGCCAGCAGCACGACAGGGGGGAAGACCCAGTACTTC. This sequence joins TRBV11-2 and TRBJ2-5, with 9 bases that match TRBD1. Trimming took 5 bases from V and 6 from J; bases not matched to a gene: 4. The germline V gene encodes CDR1 SGHAT and CDR2 FQNNGV. The CDR3 has 13 residues.

This clone showed up just once. The rearrangement links TRBV2 to TRBJ1-5; unclear D gene. V dropped 1 base and J dropped 2 bases, with 9 bases sitting between them. The CDR3 covers 15 residues. Germline CDR1 reads SNHLY; CDR2 reads FYNNEI. The DNA of the CDR3 is TGTGCCAGCAGTGAAGGTCTTTCGGGCAATCAGCCCCAGCATTTT. It yields the protein CASSEGLSGNQPQHF.

The chain is built from TRBV10-3 and TRBJ1-2, with D hard to call. The length of the CDR3 is 12 residues. Germline V gene data show CDR1 as ENHRY and CDR2 as SYGVKD. Trimming removed 3 bases at V and 2 bases at J, with 4 bases between. The CDR3 bases are TGTGCCATCAGTGAATCAAACTATGGCTACACCTTC. This translates into CAISESNYGYTF.

The rearrangement links TRBV4-2 to TRBJ2-1; 8 nucleotides match TRBD1. V lost 1 base to trimming and J lost 9 bases; unmatched junction nucleotides: 14. This CDR3 region has 17 residues. Germline CDR1 is LGHNA and CDR2 is YNFKEQ. The CDR3 bases are TGTGCCAGCAGCCAAGTGGCAGGACAGGGAAAAAATAGTGAGCAGTTCTTC. This sequence encodes CASSQVAGQGKNSEQFF.

This chain connects TRBV14 to TRBJ2-7, with TRBD2 matching over 7 bases. The CDR3 sequence is 15 residues long. Per germline, CDR1 SGHDN and CDR2 FVKESK. J gave up 7 bases and V 3 bases, and 12 bases lay outside the gene matches. This CDR3 is CASSQWGPGGGEQYF. The CDR3 bases are TGTGCCAGCAGCCAGTGGGGACCGGGGGGAGGAGAGCAGTACTTC.

Here the CDR3 reads CATSSLPGLDAYEQYF. The CDR3 DNA reads as TGTGCCACCAGCAGCCTTCCGGGACTAGATGCCTACGAGCAGTACTTC. V usage is TRBV15 and J usage is TRBJ2-7; TRBD2 agrees at 8 bases. Germline assignment: CDR1 LNHNV and CDR2 YYDKDF (reference sequence). The V and J ends lost 3 bases and 2 bases, in that order; junction bases with no gene match: 9. This CDR3 is built from 16 residues.

CDR3 nucleotides: TGCGCCAGCAGCCAAGATGGGAATACAGGGGTCGAGCAGTACTTC. It yields the protein CASSQDGNTGVEQYF. The gene calls are TRBV4-3 and TRBJ2-7, with 7 bases fitting TRBD1. Germline lookup yields CDR1 LGHNA and CDR2 YSLEER. CDR3 length: 15 amino acids. The V and J ends lost 0 bases and 6 bases, in that order; junction bases with no gene match: 8.

The V and J genes are TRBV11-2 and TRBJ2-4; a weak D match, TRBD1 (5 bases). Germline CDR1 is SGHAT and CDR2 is FQNNGV. V was clipped by 1 base and J by 11 bases, with 6 bases between them. This CDR3 comprises 11 residues. In DNA form, the CDR3 reads TGTGCCAGCAGCTTAGGGGGCTTTCAGTACTTC. This sequence encodes CASSLGGFQYF.

The chain carries TRBV11-2 and TRBJ1-1; weak D call: TRBD1 (6 bases). V was trimmed by 5 bases and J by 2 bases, leaving 9 bases between them. Per germline, CDR1 SGHAT and CDR2 FQNNGV. There are 13 residues in the CDR3. CDR3 sequence: CASSQQGNTEAFF. The CDR3 DNA follows: TGTGCCAGCAGCCAACAGGGAAACACTGAAGCTTTCTTT.

V is TRBV5-8 and J is TRBJ2-7, with D perhaps matching TRBD2 (5 bases). The V end was cut by 2 bases, the J end by 5 bases, with 14 bases between. Germline CDR1 reads SGHTS; CDR2 reads YDEGEE. The CDR3 totals 14 residues. This CDR3 reads CASSFMSPRDEQYF. The CDR3 DNA reads TGTGCCAGCAGCTTCATGTCCCCGAGGGACGAGCAGTACTTC.

V usage is TRBV9 and J usage is TRBJ2-1; D is unresolved. This CDR3 is 13 amino acids long. V dropped 0 bases and J dropped 6 bases, with 7 bases sitting between them. Germline CDR1 and CDR2: SGDLS and YYNGEE. CDR3 loop: CASSVGHTNEQFF. For the CDR3, the DNA is TGTGCCAGCAGCGTAGGACACACCAATGAGCAGTTCTTC.

This chain uses TRBV27 with TRBJ2-3; 10 bases agree with TRBD2. The CDR3 is 15 residues long. Germline CDR1 MNHEY, CDR2 SMNVEV (reference sequence). V trimming: 5 bases; J trimming: 7 bases; junction bases outside the gene matches: 9. The chain's CDR3 is CASSIQAGGPNTQYF. CDR3 sequence (DNA): TGTGCCAGCAGTATCCAAGCGGGGGGGCCGAATACGCAGTATTTT.

The rearrangement uses TRBV28 and TRBJ2-7; 16 bases align to TRBD2. This CDR3 is built from 20 residues. Trimming at V came to 6 bases and at J to 2 bases, leaving 16 bases not matched to a gene. CDR1 and CDR2 from the germline V gene are MDHEN and SYDVKM. For the CDR3, the DNA is TGTGCCAGCAGCTTCAGACCGGGACTAGCGGGAGGGCTTCTCACCTACGAGCAGTACTTC. It translates to CASSFRPGLAGGLLTYEQYF. The full variable domain, rest sourced from reference TRBV28 and TRBJ2-7, is DVKVTQSSRYLVKRTGEKVFLECVQDMDHENMFWYRQDPGLGLRLIYFSYDVKMKEKGDIPEGYSVSREKKERFSLILESASTNQTSMYLCASSFRPGLAGGLLTYEQYFGPGTRLTVT.

The chain combines TRBV7-2 with TRBJ1-2; D perhaps matches TRBD1 (6 bases). Germline loops: CDR1 SGHTA, CDR2 FQGNSA. V shed 2 bases and J shed 3 bases, with 10 bases lying between them. The CDR3 length is 14 residues. CDR3 sequence: CASSLNAGDYGYTF. The CDR3 nucleotides read TGTGCCAGCAGCTTAAATGCAGGGGACTATGGCTACACCTTC.

By frequency in the sample, this clone is medium-sized. One end of the junction fails to match germline, which may point to a read error. The CDR3 protein is CACSRTSGGFTEQYF. The DNA for the CDR3 is TGTGCCTGCAGCCGGACTAGCGGGGGTTTTACCGAGCAGTACTTC. This chain uses TRBV6-2 or TRBV6-3 with TRBJ2-7, with 13 bases fitting TRBD2. CDR3 length: 15 amino acids. CDR1 and CDR2 from the germline V gene are MNHEY and SVGEGT.

The chain carries TRBV14 and TRBJ1-3; 9 positions agree with TRBD1. Trimming at V came to 4 bases and at J to 5 bases, leaving 3 bases not matched to a gene. Germline V gene sequence: CDR1 SGHDN, CDR2 FVKESK. The CDR3 has 14 residues. CDR3 DNA sequence: TGTGCCAGCAGCCTAGGACAGGGGCGAAACACCATATATTTT. This encodes CASSLGQGRNTIYF.